A selection of T cell receptor beta chains follows, all from one sample in a study of cytomegalovirus exposure and HLA in healthy donors. TCRdb's copy holds only in-frame clones and misses some; the assay was immunoSEQ multiplex PCR. The sample holds over 85,000 clones, over 75% seen once. The specimen sequenced was PBMCs. The origin of the receptors is a woman aged 25-40 years in good health and CMV-seropositive. Each CDR3 is given with its conserved first and last residue. D genes are given only for firm matches. The size of a clone is reported for some rows only, either as once, few or many, or as a class for expanded clones.

v_gene	j_gene	d_gene	abundance	CDR3aa	CDR3nt
TRBV6-4	TRBJ2-1	TRBD1	.	CASSRTGGFSNEQFF	TGTGCCAGCAGCCGGACAGGGGGATTTAGCAATGAGCAGTTCTTC
TRBV5-1	TRBJ1-2	.	.	CASSTDSKGYTF	TGCGCCAGCAGTACAGACAGTAAGGGCTACACCTTC
TRBV29-1	TRBJ2-7	TRBD2	.	CSVGGVAGKRGEQYF	TGCAGCGTCGGAGGGGTAGCGGGGAAGAGGGGAGAGCAGTACTTC
TRBV27	TRBJ1-1	.	few	CASSLGATTEAFF	TGTGCCAGCAGTTTAGGGGCTACGACTGAAGCTTTCTTT
TRBV6-5	TRBJ2-2	.	.	CASSYWAANTGELFF	TGTGCCAGCAGTTACTGGGCAGCAAACACCGGGGAGCTGTTTTTT
TRBV19	TRBJ2-7	TRBD2	few	CASRVRGDLAGDNEQYF	TGTGCCAGTAGGGTCCGAGGGGATTTAGCGGGAGACAACGAGCAGTACTTC
TRBV7-9	TRBJ2-3	TRBD1	.	CASSSDRDPDTQYF	TGTGCCAGCAGCTCGGACAGGGACCCAGATACGCAGTATTTT
TRBV15	TRBJ2-5	.	.	CATSRDRETQYF	TGTGCCACCAGCAGAGACCGAGAGACCCAGTACTTC
TRBV7-8	TRBJ1-1	TRBD1	.	CASSGDRGNTEAFF	TGTGCCAGCAGTGGAGACAGGGGGAACACTGAAGCTTTCTTT
TRBV9	TRBJ2-3	.	.	CASSVEVGGATAQYF	TGTGCCAGCAGCGTAGAGGTAGGCGGGGCTACTGCGCAGTATTTT
TRBV2	TRBJ2-4	TRBD2	once	CASSGTSGSDIQYF	TGTGCCAGCAGTGGGACTAGCGGGAGTGACATTCAGTACTTC
TRBV5-1	TRBJ2-2	TRBD1	.	CASSLNTGANTGELFF	TGCGCCAGCAGCTTAAACACAGGGGCGAACACCGGGGAGCTGTTTTTT
TRBV4-2	TRBJ1-4	.	.	CASSQASGGEKLFF	TGTGCCAGCAGCCAAGCATCGGGAGGAGAAAAACTGTTTTTT
TRBV7-2	TRBJ1-1	.	.	CASSLEGGITEAFF	TGTGCCAGCAGCTTAGAGGGAGGTATCACTGAAGCTTTCTTT
TRBV28	TRBJ2-7	TRBD2	.	CASSLIGLATATYEQYF	TGTGCCAGCAGTTTGATCGGACTAGCGACAGCAACCTACGAGCAGTACTTC
TRBV5-1	TRBJ2-7	.	.	CASSLEGAGSYEQYF	TGCGCCAGCAGCTTGGAGGGAGCTGGTTCCTACGAGCAGTACTTC
TRBV11-2	TRBJ1-2	TRBD1	once	CASRPDRVGGYTF	TGTGCCAGCAGACCCGACAGGGTAGGCGGCTACACCTTC
TRBV5-4	TRBJ2-2	.	once	CASSSLGVVTGELFF	TGTGCCAGCAGCTCTCTAGGGGTGGTCACCGGGGAGCTGTTTTTT
TRBV25-1	TRBJ2-2	TRBD2	.	CASSTIAGGNTGELFF	TGTGCCAGCAGTACCATAGCGGGGGGGAACACCGGGGAGCTGTTTTTT
TRBV4-2	TRBJ2-1	TRBD1	.	CASSQDPGQGSNEQFF	TGTGCCAGCAGCCAAGACCCGGGACAGGGGAGCAATGAGCAGTTCTTC
TRBV7-2	TRBJ2-7	.	.	CASSSDWVEQYF	TGTGCCAGCAGCTCTGACTGGGTCGAGCAGTACTTC
TRBV28	TRBJ2-3	.	.	CASSLDYSTDTQYF	TGTGCCAGCAGTTTAGACTATAGCACAGATACGCAGTATTTT
TRBV5-1	TRBJ2-3	.	.	CASSSEGMGTDTQYF	TGCGCCAGCAGCTCTGAGGGAATGGGGACAGATACGCAGTATTTT
TRBV4-1	TRBJ1-5	.	.	CASSQVSSGNQPQHF	TGCGCCAGCAGCCAAGTATCCTCCGGCAATCAGCCCCAGCATTTT
TRBV6-5	TRBJ1-6	.	.	CASSGEANNSPLHF	TGTGCCAGCAGTGGAGAGGCGAATAATTCACCCCTCCACTTT
TRBV11-2	TRBJ2-2	TRBD1	.	CASSPGWTGATGELFF	TGTGCCAGCAGCCCAGGTTGGACAGGGGCTACCGGGGAGCTGTTTTTT
TRBV16	TRBJ2-1	.	few	CASSQSSRQGQFF	TGTGCCAGCAGCCAATCCAGCCGCCAGGGGCAGTTCTTC
TRBV28	TRBJ2-2	TRBD1	.	CASATGVVTGELFF	TGTGCCAGCGCGACAGGGGTCGTCACCGGGGAGCTGTTTTTT
TRBV18	TRBJ2-1	TRBD2	.	CASSGAGVNEQFF	TGTGCCAGCTCCGGGGCGGGGGTCAATGAGCAGTTCTTC
TRBV19	TRBJ2-2	TRBD1	few	CASSTPDRDTGELFF	TGTGCCAGTAGTACCCCGGACAGGGACACCGGGGAGCTGTTTTTT
TRBV4-3	TRBJ1-2	.	.	CASSQQLPTGHGYTF	TGCGCCAGCAGCCAACAACTACCGACAGGTCATGGCTACACCTTC
TRBV4-1	TRBJ2-3	.	.	CASSQGYSTDTQYF	TGCGCCAGCAGCCAGGGCTACAGCACAGATACGCAGTATTTT
TRBV6-1	TRBJ2-5	.	.	CASSETQRWKETQYF	TGTGCCAGCAGTGAAACCCAGCGTTGGAAGGAGACCCAGTACTTC
TRBV7-9	TRBJ2-3	.	.	CASIQGYADTQYF	TGTGCCAGTATACAGGGTTACGCAGATACGCAGTATTTT
TRBV7-2	TRBJ1-2	TRBD1	.	CASSLGGQWVYGYTF	TGTGCCAGCAGCTTAGGGGGACAGTGGGTCTATGGCTACACCTTC